This T cell receptor (beta chain) was profiled in a study of regulatory T cells in long-lasting Graves disease. Looking at the study overall: Newly diagnosed Graves' patients took antithyroid drugs under 3 months.

This clonotype was counted at least ten times. Time point of the sample: newly diagnosed GD, antithyroid drugs for less than 3 months. Generation of the TCR library employed RNA extracted from PBMCs. V dropped 1 base and J dropped 9 bases, with 4 bases sitting between them. Looked up from germline, CDR1 is DFQATT and CDR2 is SNEGSKA (reference sequence). The CDR3 has 9 amino acids. The TCR beta library used iRepertoire HTBI primers with Arm-PCR amplification of CDR3. From the multiplex PCR reads, TCRdb called clonotypes with MiXCR, one entry per CDR3 protein. Of some 220,000 distinct CDR3 sequences in the sample, around 19% were seen once. These same records also appear under a second study, on T cells in Graves' hyperthyroidism and ophthalmopathy.

Here the sequenced sample was peripheral blood mononuclear cells (PBMCs), taken at new diagnosis, from a patient treated with antithyroid drugs. The chain recombines TRBV20-1 with TRBJ2-7, with no clear D. The TCR originated in a woman aged 30 to 39 with Graves disease. The CDR3 sequence is CSARAGQYF. The CDR3 DNA reads TGCAGTGCTAGAGCGGGGCAGTACTTC.